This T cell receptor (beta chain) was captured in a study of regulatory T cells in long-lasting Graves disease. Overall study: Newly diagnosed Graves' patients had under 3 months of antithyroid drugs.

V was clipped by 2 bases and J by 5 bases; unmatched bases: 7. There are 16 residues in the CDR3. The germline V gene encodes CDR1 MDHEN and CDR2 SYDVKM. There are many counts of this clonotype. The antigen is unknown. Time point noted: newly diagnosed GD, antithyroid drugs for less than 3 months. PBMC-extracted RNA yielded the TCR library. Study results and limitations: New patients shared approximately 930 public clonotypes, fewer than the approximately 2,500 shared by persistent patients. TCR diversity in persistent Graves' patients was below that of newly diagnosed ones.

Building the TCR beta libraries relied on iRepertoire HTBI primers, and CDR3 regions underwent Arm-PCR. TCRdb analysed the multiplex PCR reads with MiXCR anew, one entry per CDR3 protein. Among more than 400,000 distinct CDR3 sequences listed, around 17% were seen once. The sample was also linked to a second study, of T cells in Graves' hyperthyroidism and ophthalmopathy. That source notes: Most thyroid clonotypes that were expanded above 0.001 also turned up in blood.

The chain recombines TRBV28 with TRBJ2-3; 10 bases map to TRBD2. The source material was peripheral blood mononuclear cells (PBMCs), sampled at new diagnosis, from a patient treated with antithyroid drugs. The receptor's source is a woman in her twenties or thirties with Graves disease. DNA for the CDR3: TGTGCCAGCAGTTTACGAGCGGGAGGGCCGGAAGATACGCAGTATTTT. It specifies CASSLRAGGPEDTQYF.